Shown below are 20 T cell receptor beta chains from a single sample sequenced in a study of T cell responses to AZD1222 COVID-19 vaccine. Assay: immunoSEQ multiplex PCR; the TCRdb copy retains only in-frame clones and omits some. The sample has approximately 79,000 clones; nearly 90% are singletons. The sample here was peripheral blood, taken on day 0 of AZD1222 vaccination. All receptors come from an adult in good health.

J is TRBJ2-7 and V is TRBV6-5; D uncertain. Trimming stripped 6 bases from V and 3 bases from J, with 6 bases between. This CDR3 is built from 11 residues. Germline V gene data show CDR1 as MNHEY and CDR2 as SVGAGI. CDR3 DNA sequence: TGTGCCAGCAGCTGGAGCTACGAGCAGTACTTC. Translated, it gives CASSWSYEQYF.

V is TRBV28 and J is TRBJ2-2; 10 bases are a match to TRBD1. The trim removed 7 bases at V and 5 bases at J, leaving 4 bases unmatched. The CDR3 contains 14 residues. The V gene's germline CDR1 is MDHEN and CDR2 SYDVKM. CDR3 region: CASTQDRGTGELFF. CDR3 coding DNA: TGTGCCAGCACCCAGGACAGGGGGACCGGGGAGCTGTTTTTT.

The V call is TRBV7-2, the J call TRBJ1-1; D perhaps matches TRBD1 (6 bases). This CDR3 is 16 amino acids long. With 1 base removed from V and 1 base from J, the gap between germline ends came to 13 bases. Germline values: CDR1 SGHTA, CDR2 FQGNSA. CDR3 protein: CASSLEGGSWNTEAFF. DNA for the CDR3: TGTGCCAGCAGCTTAGAGGGGGGGAGTTGGAACACTGAAGCTTTCTTT. The full variable domain, with the rest looked up from reference TRBV7-2 and TRBJ1-1, is GAGVSQSPSNKVTEKGKDVELRCDPISGHTALYWYRQSLGQGLEFLIYFQGNSAPDKSGLPSDRFSAERTGGSVSTLTIQRTQQEDSAVYLCASSLEGGSWNTEAFFGQGTRLTVV.

The chain combines TRBV9 with TRBJ1-6; no reliable D call. The CDR3 sequence is 16 residues long. Between the trimmed V and J ends, which lost 0 bases and 2 bases, there was a span of 9 bases. Looked up from germline, CDR1 is SGDLS and CDR2 is YYNGEE. DNA for the CDR3: TGTGCCAGCAGCGTAGCCTGGGGAACCTATAATTCACCCCTCCACTTT. As protein: CASSVAWGTYNSPLHF. Based on the CDR3 plus reference TRBV9 and TRBJ1-6, the full variable domain is DSGVTQTPKHLITATGQRVTLRCSPRSGDLSVYWYQQSLDQGLQFLIQYYNGEERAKGNILERFSAQQFPDLHSELNLSSLELGDSALYFCASSVAWGTYNSPLHFGNGTRLTVT.

The CDR3 here is CASSFPGANTGELFF. DNA of the CDR3: TGTGCCAGTAGTTTTCCGGGGGCGAACACCGGGGAGCTGTTTTTT. This chain uses TRBV19 with TRBJ2-2; D perhaps matches TRBD2 (6 bases). Germline CDR1 reads LNHDA; CDR2 reads SQIVND (reference sequence). This CDR3 spans 15 amino acids. V was trimmed by 5 bases and J by 0 bases, leaving 10 bases between them.

The chain uses TRBV19 and TRBJ1-4; 8 nucleotides match TRBD1. CDR1 and CDR2 (germline): LNHDA, SQIVND (reference sequence). After removal of 2 bases from V and 7 bases from J, the junction contained 3 bases not matched to a gene. The CDR3 is 14 amino acids. DNA for the CDR3: TGTGCCAGTAGTATAATTGGGACAGGTGAAAAACTGTTTTTT. It specifies CASSIIGTGEKLFF.

This clone came up once. The chain employs TRBV7-8 and TRBJ2-7, with TRBD2 identical over 8 bases. Losses at the gene ends were 2 bases for V and 2 bases for J; bases not matched to a gene: 2. The germline V gene encodes CDR1 SGHVS and CDR2 FQNEAQ. This CDR3 spans 14 amino acids. CDR3 DNA: TGTGCCAGCAGCTTAACTAGCGGAGCCTACGAGCAGTACGTC. Its protein is CASSLTSGAYEQYV.

The chain links TRBV3-1 (or the pseudogene TRBV3-2) to TRBJ2-3; 13 positions match TRBD2. The CDR3 extends over 18 amino acids. Unmatched junction bases numbered 13, after V lost 5 bases and J lost 5 bases. The germline V gene encodes CDR1 LGHDT and CDR2 YNNKEL (reference sequence). In nucleotides, the CDR3 is TGTGCCAGCAGCAACAGGGTGACTAGCGGGAGGTTTGAAGATACGCAGTATTTT. Its protein is CASSNRVTSGRFEDTQYF.

This sequence joins TRBV28 and TRBJ1-5; D is possibly TRBD1 (5 bases). The germline V and J ends were trimmed by 6 bases and 5 bases, with 14 bases remaining between them. The germline V gene encodes CDR1 MDHEN and CDR2 SYDVKM. The CDR3 contains 14 residues. The CDR3 nucleotides are TGTGCCAGCAGCCAAGGGGTCGGGGATCAGCCCCAGCATTTT. Protein: CASSQGVGDQPQHF.

The gene calls are TRBV29-1 and TRBJ2-3; no reliable D call. Germline V CDR1 and CDR2: SQVTM, ANQGSEA. V shed 4 bases and J shed 2 bases, with 7 bases lying between them. There are 12 residues in the CDR3. The CDR3 region is CSVVKITDTQYF. CDR3 sequence (DNA): TGCAGCGTTGTAAAGATCACAGATACGCAGTATTTT.

The chain is built from TRBV24-1 and TRBJ1-5, with D unresolved. The CDR3 is 14 amino acids. Trimming stripped 4 bases from V and 1 base from J, with 7 bases between. CDR1 is KGHDR and CDR2 is SFDVKD in the germline V gene. The CDR3 DNA follows: TGTGCCACCAGTGACCCCCGGAGCAATCAGCCCCAGCATTTT. Translating gives CATSDPRSNQPQHF.

The V and J genes are TRBV30 and TRBJ2-7, with TRBD1 matching over 7 bases. Trimming cost V 4 bases and J 2 bases; bases outside gene matches: 5. This CDR3 is built from 13 residues. Germline assignment: CDR1 GTSNPN and CDR2 SVGIG (reference sequence). The CDR3 loop reads CAWKGGTPYEQYF. As DNA, the CDR3 is TGTGCCTGGAAAGGGGGCACCCCCTACGAGCAGTACTTC.

This clone came up a few times. The V and J genes are TRBV12-1 and TRBJ2-2; the table's D gene call, TRBD1, was not cross checked with the DNA. TRBV12-1 is given as a pseudogene. This CDR3 has 16 amino acids. DNA for the CDR3: TGTGCCAGCAGCTTTGAGACAGTCGATTGTCCCGGGGAGCTGTTTTTT. Translated, it gives CASSFETVDCPGELFF.

The V gene is TRBV5-6, the J gene TRBJ1-2; weak D call: TRBD1 (5 bases). Trimming took 1 base from V and 4 from J, leaving 8 bases between them. CDR1 and CDR2 from the germline V gene are SGHDT and YYEEEE. CDR3 size: 13 residues. The CDR3 spells CASSLIRGYGYTF. DNA for the CDR3: TGTGCCAGCAGCTTGATAAGGGGCTATGGCTACACCTTC. The variable domain in full, completed from reference TRBV5-6 and TRBJ1-2, reads DAGVTQSPTHLIKTRGQQVTLRCSPKSGHDTVSWYQQALGQGPQFIFQYYEEEERQRGNFPDRFSGHQFPNYSSELNVNALLLGDSALYLCASSLIRGYGYTFGSGTRLTVV.

The rearrangement joins TRBV28 to TRBJ1-2; D is undetermined. This CDR3 has 13 amino acids. CDR1 and CDR2 from the germline V gene are MDHEN and SYDVKM. The ends were cut back, 6 bases at V and 7 bases at J, with 15 bases in the middle. The CDR3 here is CASRSSGVGGYTF. CDR3 nucleotides: TGTGCCAGCAGGTCGAGCGGGGTGGGTGGCTACACCTTC.

The V call is TRBV18, the J call TRBJ2-2; D gene unclear. The CDR3 has 13 residues. The germline CDR1 and CDR2 sequences are KGHSH and LQKENI. V lost 3 bases to trimming and J lost 6 bases, with 8 bases between them. The CDR3 region has the DNA TGTGCCAGCTCACCGGCCAGTTCCGGGGAGCTGTTTTTT. It translates to CASSPASSGELFF. The full variable domain, rest sourced from reference TRBV18 and TRBJ2-2, is NAGVMQNPRHLVRRRGQEARLRCSPMKGHSHVYWYRQLPEEGLKFMVYLQKENIIDESGMPKERFSAEFPKEGPSILRIQQVVRGDSAAYFCASSPASSGELFFGEGSRLTVL.

The rearrangement links TRBV4-2 to TRBJ1-1; D is unclear. V was trimmed by 6 bases and J by 0 bases, leaving 8 bases between them. Germline CDR1 and CDR2: LGHNA and YNFKEQ. The CDR3 loop spans 13 amino acids. CDR3: CASRVTMNTEAFF. The DNA for the CDR3 is TGTGCCAGCAGAGTTACTATGAACACTGAAGCTTTCTTT.

V is TRBV6-5 and J is TRBJ1-4; D remains unclear. Germline V CDR1 and CDR2: MNHEY, SVGAGI. The CDR3 covers 11 residues. With 10 bases removed from V and 7 bases from J, the gap between germline ends came to 10 bases. The CDR3 DNA is TGTGCCACCCGGCGTGCTGAAAAACTGTTTTTT. Its protein product is CATRRAEKLFF.

This clone was recorded only once. The V and J genes are TRBV6-5 and TRBJ1-5, with TRBD1 as a possible D gene (5 bases). From germline, CDR1 is MNHEY and CDR2 SVGAGI. V dropped 0 bases and J dropped 3 bases, with 9 bases sitting between them. The CDR3 sequence is 15 residues long. Written as DNA, the CDR3 is TGTGCCAGCAGTTACTCAGGGACGAACAATCAGCCCCAGCATTTT. Its protein is CASSYSGTNNQPQHF.

The chain links TRBV12-3 or TRBV12-4 to TRBJ2-7; D perhaps matches TRBD1 (6 bases). V shed 6 bases and J shed 7 bases, with 10 bases lying between them. There are 11 residues in the CDR3. The DNA of the CDR3 is TGTGCCAGCAGGGGGGCGTGGGAGCAGTACTTC. Residues: CASRGAWEQYF.